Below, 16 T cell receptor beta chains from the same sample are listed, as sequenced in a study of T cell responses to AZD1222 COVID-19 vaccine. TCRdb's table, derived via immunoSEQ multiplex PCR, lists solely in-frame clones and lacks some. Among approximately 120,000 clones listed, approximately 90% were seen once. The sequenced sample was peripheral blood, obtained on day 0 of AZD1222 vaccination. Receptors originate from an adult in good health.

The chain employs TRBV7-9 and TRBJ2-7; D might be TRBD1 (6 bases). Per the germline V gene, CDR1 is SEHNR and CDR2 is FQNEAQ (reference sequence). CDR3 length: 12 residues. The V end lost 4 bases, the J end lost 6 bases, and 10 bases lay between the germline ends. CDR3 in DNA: TGTGCCAGCAGCTCGACAGGATCCGAGCAGTACTTC. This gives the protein CASSSTGSEQYF. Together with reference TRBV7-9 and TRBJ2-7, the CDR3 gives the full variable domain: DTGVSQNPRHKITKRGQNVTFRCDPISEHNRLYWYRQTLGQGPEFLTYFQNEAQLEKSRLLSDRFSAERPKGSFSTLEIQRTEQGDSAMYLCASSSTGSEQYFGPGTRLTVT.

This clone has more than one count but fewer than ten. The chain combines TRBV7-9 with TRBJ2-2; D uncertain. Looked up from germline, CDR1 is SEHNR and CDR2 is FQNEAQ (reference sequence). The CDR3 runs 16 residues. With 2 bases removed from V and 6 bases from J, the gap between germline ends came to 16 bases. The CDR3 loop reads CASSLSVGLNPGELFF. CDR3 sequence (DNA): TGTGCCAGCAGCTTAAGTGTTGGGCTAAATCCCGGGGAGCTGTTTTTT.

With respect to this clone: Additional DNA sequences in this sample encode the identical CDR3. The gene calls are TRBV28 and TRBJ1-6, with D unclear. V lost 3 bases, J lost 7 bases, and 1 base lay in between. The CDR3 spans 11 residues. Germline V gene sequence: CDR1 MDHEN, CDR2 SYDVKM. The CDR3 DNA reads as TGTGCCAGCAGTTTCAATTCACCCCTCCACTTT. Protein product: CASSFNSPLHF.

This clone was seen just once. The CDR3 DNA follows: TGTGCCAGCAGTTTATATTCGGGTTTGTACACTGAAGCTTTCTTT. This gives the protein CASSLYSGLYTEAFF. The rearrangement links TRBV28 to TRBJ1-1; D remains ambiguous. The V gene's germline CDR1 is MDHEN and CDR2 SYDVKM. The CDR3 runs to 15 residues. V lost 1 base and J lost 3, with 12 bases in between.

The CDR3 reads CASSPSEYNEQFF. CDR3 nucleotide sequence: TGTGCCAGCTCACCATCAGAGTACAATGAGCAGTTCTTC. The chain has TRBV18 and TRBJ2-1; D ambiguous. Trimming removed 2 bases at V and 4 bases at J, with 6 bases between. CDR3 length equals 13 residues. CDR1 is KGHSH and CDR2 is LQKENI in the germline V gene.

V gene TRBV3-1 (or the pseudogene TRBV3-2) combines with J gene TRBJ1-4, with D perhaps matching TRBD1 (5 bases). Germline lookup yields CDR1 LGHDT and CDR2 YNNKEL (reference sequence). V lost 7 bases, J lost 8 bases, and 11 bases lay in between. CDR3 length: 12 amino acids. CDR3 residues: CASTTSGEKLFF. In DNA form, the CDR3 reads TGTGCCAGCACCACCTCAGGGGAAAAACTGTTTTTT.

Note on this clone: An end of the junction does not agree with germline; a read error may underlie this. The CDR3 here is CASTLQIRGASGEQYF. DNA of the CDR3: TGTGCCAGCACCTTACAGATAAGGGGCGCATCGGGTGAGCAGTACTTC. The rearrangement joins TRBV7-6 to TRBJ2-7, with D perhaps TRBD1 (5 bases). This CDR3 spans 16 amino acids. Germline V gene sequence: CDR1 SGHVS, CDR2 FNYEAQ.

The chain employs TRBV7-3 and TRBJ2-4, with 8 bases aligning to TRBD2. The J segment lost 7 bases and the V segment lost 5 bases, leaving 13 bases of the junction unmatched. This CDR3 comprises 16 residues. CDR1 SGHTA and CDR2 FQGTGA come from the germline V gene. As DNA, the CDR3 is TGTGCCAGCAGCCCCGGACCCGGGGGGGCCTCCAACATTCAGTACTTC. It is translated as CASSPGPGGASNIQYF. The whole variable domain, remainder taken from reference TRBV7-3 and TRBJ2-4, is GAGVSQTPSNKVTEKGKYVELRCDPISGHTALYWYRQSLGQGPEFLIYFQGTGAADDSGLPNDRFFAVRPEGSVSTLKIQRTERGDSAVYLCASSPGPGGASNIQYFGAGTRLSVL.

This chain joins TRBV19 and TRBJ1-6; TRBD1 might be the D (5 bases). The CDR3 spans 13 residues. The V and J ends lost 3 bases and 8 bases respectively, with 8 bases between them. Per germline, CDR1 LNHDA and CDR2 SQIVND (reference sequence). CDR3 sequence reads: CASSIDSDSPLHF. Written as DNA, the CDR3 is TGTGCCAGTAGTATCGACAGCGATTCACCCCTCCACTTT.

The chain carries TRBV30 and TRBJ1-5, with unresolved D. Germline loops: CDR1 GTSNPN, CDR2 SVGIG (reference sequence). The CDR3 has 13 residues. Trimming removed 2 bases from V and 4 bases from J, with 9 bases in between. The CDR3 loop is CAWSPDQNQPQHF. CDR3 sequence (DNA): TGTGCCTGGAGTCCGGACCAAAATCAGCCCCAGCATTTT.

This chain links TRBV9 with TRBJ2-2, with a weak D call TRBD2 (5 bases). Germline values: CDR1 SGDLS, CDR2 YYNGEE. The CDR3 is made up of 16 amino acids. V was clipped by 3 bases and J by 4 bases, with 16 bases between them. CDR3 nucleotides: TGTGCCAGCAGCGGTGAAGCGGAGGCGGGCACCGGGGAGCTGTTTTTT. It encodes CASSGEAEAGTGELFF. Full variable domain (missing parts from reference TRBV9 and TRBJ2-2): DSGVTQTPKHLITATGQRVTLRCSPRSGDLSVYWYQQSLDQGLQFLIQYYNGEERAKGNILERFSAQQFPDLHSELNLSSLELGDSALYFCASSGEAEAGTGELFFGEGSRLTVL.

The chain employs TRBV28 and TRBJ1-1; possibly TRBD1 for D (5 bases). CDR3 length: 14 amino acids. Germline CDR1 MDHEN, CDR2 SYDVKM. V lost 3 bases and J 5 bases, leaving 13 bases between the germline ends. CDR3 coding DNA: TGTGCCAGCAGTTTGGGGGGGAGGGCAACTGAAGCTTTCTTT. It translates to CASSLGGRATEAFF.

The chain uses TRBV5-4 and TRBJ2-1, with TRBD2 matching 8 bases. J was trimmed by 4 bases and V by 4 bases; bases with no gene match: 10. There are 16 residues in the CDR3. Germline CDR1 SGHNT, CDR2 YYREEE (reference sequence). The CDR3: CASSGPAGGGYNEQFF. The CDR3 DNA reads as TGTGCCAGCAGCGGCCCTGCGGGAGGAGGTTACAATGAGCAGTTCTTC.

This CDR3 reads CASSAGEQYF. The CDR3 DNA reads as TGTGCCAGCAGCGCGGGGGAGCAGTACTTC. This rearrangement joins TRBV28 to TRBJ2-7, with D tentatively TRBD2 (6 bases). Germline loops: CDR1 MDHEN, CDR2 SYDVKM. This CDR3 comprises 10 residues. V lost 6 bases and J 7 bases, leaving 7 bases between the germline ends.

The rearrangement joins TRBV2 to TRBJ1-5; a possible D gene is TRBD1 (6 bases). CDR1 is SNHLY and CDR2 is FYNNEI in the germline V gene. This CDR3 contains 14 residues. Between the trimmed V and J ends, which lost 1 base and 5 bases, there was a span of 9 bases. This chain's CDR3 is CASSEVRGDQPQHF. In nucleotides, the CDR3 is TGTGCCAGCAGTGAAGTAAGGGGGGATCAGCCCCAGCATTTT.

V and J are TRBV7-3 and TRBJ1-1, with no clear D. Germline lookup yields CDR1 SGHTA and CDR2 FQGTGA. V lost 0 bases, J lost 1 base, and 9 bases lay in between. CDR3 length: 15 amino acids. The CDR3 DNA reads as TGTGCCAGCAGCTTAACGCCCGGGTCGAACACTGAAGCTTTCTTT. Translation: CASSLTPGSNTEAFF.